This T cell receptor (beta chain) derives from a study of blood T cells in healthy people across ages. Germline V gives CDR1 SGHNT, CDR2 YENEEA. The CDR3 length is 16 residues. This clonotype was seen only a few times. Next came a second PCR, run for roughly 6 to 11 cycles, which used a sample-barcoded 5' primer along with a J-beta primer mix. TCRdb reprocessed the 5' RACE reads via MiXCR and lists one record per CDR3 protein. The data hold some 800,000 distinct CDR3 sequences, with under 55% observed a single time. Sequencing used blood. The chain combines TRBV11-3 with TRBJ2-4; 8 nucleotides agree with TRBD1. The tail of the sequence fits TRBJ2-5 better, so the J call may be wrong. This TCR was recovered from a man in his 60s in good health. CDR3: CASSRQGPSTQETQYF. In DNA form, the CDR3 reads TGTGCCAGCAGCCGACAGGGGCCCTCCACGCAGGAGACCCAGTACTTC.